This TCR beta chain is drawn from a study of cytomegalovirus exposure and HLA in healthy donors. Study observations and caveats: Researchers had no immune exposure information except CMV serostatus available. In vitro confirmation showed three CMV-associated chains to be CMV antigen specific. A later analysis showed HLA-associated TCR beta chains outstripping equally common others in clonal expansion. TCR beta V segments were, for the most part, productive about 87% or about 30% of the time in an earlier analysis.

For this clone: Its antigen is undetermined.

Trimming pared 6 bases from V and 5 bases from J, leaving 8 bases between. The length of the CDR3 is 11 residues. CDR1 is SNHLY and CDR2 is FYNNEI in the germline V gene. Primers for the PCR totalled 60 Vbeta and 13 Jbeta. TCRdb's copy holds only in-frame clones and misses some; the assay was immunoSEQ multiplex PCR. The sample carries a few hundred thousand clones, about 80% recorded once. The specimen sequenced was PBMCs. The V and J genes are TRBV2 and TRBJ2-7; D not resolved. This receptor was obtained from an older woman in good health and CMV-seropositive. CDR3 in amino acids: CASRPAHEQYF. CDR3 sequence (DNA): TGTGCCAGCAGACCAGCGCACGAGCAGTACTTC.